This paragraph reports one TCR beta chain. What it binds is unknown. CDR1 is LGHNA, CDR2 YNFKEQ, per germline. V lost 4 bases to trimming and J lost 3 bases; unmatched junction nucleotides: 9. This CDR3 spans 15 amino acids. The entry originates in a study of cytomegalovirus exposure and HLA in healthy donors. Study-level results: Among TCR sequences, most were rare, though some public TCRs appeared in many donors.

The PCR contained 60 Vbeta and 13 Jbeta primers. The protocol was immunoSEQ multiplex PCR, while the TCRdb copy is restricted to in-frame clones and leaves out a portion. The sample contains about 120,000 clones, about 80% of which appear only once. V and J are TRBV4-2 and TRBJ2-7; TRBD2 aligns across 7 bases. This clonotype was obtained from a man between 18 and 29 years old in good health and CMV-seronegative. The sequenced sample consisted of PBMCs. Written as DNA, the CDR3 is TGTGCCAGCAGCCTTTTCGCAGGGAGGGACTACGAGCAGTACTTC. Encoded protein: CASSLFAGRDYEQYF.